This TCR beta chain originates from a study of metastatic and nonmetastatic thyroid tumors. Study background: From malignant and benign thyroid patients, repertoires in blood and in tumor or nodule tissue were compared. Study-level results: Reports indicated that malignant thyroid tumors showed significantly higher TCR beta diversity than benign nodules did, in blood and tumor.

There are many counts of this clone. Its antigen is unidentified. In the same sample, other DNA sequences code for this CDR3. Patients underwent thyroid surgery, and none had received any treatment before it. Per the study methods: The study's classifier, a distant-metastasis tool for papillary thyroid cancer, was built using CDR3 differences across clinicopathological groups. Using MiXCR, TCRdb re-called clones from the PCR reads. In this record, the V and J calls reflect TCRdb's handling and not the investigators' own analysis. Of 43,000 or so clones in the sample, roughly 15% were seen once. CDR1 SNHLY and CDR2 FYNNEI come from the germline V gene. The CDR3 loop spans 15 amino acids. The V and J ends lost 3 bases and 0 bases respectively, with 11 bases between them.

The gene calls are TRBV2 and TRBJ2-5, with TRBD2 as a possible D gene (5 bases). Sequencing was performed on blood. This TCR came from a female donor with papillary thyroid cancer or a benign thyroid nodule (not recorded which). Some clones in this sample may be carry-over from other donors' samples. The CDR3 DNA is TGTGCCAGCAGTGAGGCAAGCGGATACCAAGAGACCCAGTACTTC. As protein: CASSEASGYQETQYF. Looking up the rest from reference TRBV2 and TRBJ2-5 gives the full variable domain: EPEVTQTPSHQVTQMGQEVILRCVPISNHLYFYWYRQILGQKVEFLVSFYNNEISEKSEIFDDQFSVERPDGSNFTLKIRSTKLEDSAMYFCASSEASGYQETQYFGPGTRLLVL.